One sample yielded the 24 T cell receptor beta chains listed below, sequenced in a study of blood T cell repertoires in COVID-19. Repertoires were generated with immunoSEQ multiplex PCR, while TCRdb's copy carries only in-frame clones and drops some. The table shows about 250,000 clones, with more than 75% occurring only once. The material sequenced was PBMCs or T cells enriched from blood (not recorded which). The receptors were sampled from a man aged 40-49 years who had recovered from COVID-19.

CDR3 residues: CASSQDSGNSPLHF. The CDR3 region has the DNA TGCGCCAGCAGCCAAGATTCAGGGAATTCACCCCTCCACTTT. The V gene is TRBV4-3, the J gene TRBJ1-6; weak D call: TRBD1 (5 bases). Trimming removed 0 bases from V and 7 bases from J, with 7 bases in between. The CDR3 is made up of 14 amino acids. In germline, CDR1 is LGHNA, CDR2 YSLEER.

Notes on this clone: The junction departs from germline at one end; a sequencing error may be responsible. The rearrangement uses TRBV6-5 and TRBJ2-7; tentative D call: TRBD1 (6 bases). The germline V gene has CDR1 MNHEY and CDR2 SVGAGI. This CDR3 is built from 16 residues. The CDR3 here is CASSLSSGTPSSEQYF. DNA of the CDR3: TGTGCCAGCAGTTTAAGTTCCGGGACACCATCCTCCGAGCAGTACTTC.

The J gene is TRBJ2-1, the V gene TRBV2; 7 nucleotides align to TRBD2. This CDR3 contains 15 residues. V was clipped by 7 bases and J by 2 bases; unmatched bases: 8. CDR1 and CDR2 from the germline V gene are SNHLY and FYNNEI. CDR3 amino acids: CASKAGTSAYNEQFF. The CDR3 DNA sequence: TGTGCCAGCAAGGCGGGTACTAGCGCCTACAATGAGCAGTTCTTC.

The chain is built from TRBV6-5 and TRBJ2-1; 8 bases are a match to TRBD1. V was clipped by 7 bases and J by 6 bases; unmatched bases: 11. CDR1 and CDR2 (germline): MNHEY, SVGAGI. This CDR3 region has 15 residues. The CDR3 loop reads CASTTDREASNEQFF. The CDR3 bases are TGTGCCAGCACCACGGACAGGGAGGCGAGCAATGAGCAGTTCTTC.

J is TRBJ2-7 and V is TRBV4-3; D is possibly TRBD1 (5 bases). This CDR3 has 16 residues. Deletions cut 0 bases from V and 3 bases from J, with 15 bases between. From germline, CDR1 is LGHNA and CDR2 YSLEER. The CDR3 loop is CASSQDGHLPLYEQYF. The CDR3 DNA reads TGCGCCAGCAGCCAAGATGGACACCTGCCCCTCTACGAGCAGTACTTC.

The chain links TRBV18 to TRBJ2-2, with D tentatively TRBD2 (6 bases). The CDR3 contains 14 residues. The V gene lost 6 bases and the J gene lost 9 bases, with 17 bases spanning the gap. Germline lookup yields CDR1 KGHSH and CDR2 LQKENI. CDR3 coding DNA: TGTGCCAGCTCGTGGGACTCCTACGTACGGGAGCTGTTTTTT. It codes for CASSWDSYVRELFF. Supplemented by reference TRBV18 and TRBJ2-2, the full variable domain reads NAGVMQNPRHLVRRRGQEARLRCSPMKGHSHVYWYRQLPEEGLKFMVYLQKENIIDESGMPKERFSAEFPKEGPSILRIQQVVRGDSAAYFCASSWDSYVRELFFGEGSRLTVL.

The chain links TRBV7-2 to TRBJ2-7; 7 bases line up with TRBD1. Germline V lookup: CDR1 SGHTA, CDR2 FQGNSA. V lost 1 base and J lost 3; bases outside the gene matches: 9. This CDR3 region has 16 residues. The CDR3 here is CASSLEVGQANYEQYF. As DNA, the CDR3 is TGTGCCAGCAGCTTAGAGGTCGGACAGGCCAACTACGAGCAGTACTTC.

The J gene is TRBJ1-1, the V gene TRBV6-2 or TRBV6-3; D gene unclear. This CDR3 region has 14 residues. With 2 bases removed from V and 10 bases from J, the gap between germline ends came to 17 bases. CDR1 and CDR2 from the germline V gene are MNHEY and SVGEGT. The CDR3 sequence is CASSYDALAGGAFF. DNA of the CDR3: TGTGCCAGCAGTTACGATGCTCTAGCAGGAGGAGCTTTCTTT.

The CDR3 sequence: CASSQVLSGSGQETQYF. CDR3 DNA sequence: TGTGCCAGCAGCCAAGTGCTTAGCGGGAGTGGCCAAGAGACCCAGTACTTC. J is TRBJ2-5 and V is TRBV4-2; 9 bases align to TRBD2. In germline, CDR1 is LGHNA, CDR2 YNFKEQ. The CDR3 spans 17 residues. V trimming: 1 base; J trimming: 1 base; junction bases outside the gene matches: 7.

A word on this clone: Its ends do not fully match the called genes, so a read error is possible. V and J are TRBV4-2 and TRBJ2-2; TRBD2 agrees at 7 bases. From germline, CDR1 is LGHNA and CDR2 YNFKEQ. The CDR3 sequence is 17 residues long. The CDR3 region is CASGQGLPSGNTGELFF. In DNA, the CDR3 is TGTGCCAGCGGCCAAGGTCTTCCTAGCGGAAACACCGGGGAGCTGTTTTTT.

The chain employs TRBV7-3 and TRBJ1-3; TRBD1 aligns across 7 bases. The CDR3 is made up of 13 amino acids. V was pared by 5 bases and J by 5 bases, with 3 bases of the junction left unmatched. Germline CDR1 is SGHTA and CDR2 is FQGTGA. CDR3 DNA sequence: TGTGCCAGCAGCGAGGACAGGCGAAACACCATATATTTT. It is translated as CASSEDRRNTIYF.

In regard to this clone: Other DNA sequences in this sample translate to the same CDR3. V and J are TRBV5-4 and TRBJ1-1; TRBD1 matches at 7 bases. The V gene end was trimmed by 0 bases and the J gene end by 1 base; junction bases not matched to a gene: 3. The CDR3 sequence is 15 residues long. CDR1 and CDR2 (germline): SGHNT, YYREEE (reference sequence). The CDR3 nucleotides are TGTGCCAGCAGCTTGGCCCAGGGGGGGAACACTGAAGCTTTCTTT. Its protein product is CASSLAQGGNTEAFF.

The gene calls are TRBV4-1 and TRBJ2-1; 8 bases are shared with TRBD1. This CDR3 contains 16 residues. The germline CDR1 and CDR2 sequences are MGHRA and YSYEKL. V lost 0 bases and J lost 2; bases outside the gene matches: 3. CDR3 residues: CASSQELRGPYNEQFF. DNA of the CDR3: TGCGCCAGCAGCCAAGAACTCAGGGGGCCCTACAATGAGCAGTTCTTC.

CDR3: CASTRSGGGDQPQHF. The CDR3 DNA follows: TGTGCCAGCACGCGATCGGGGGGGGGAGATCAGCCCCAGCATTTT. J is TRBJ1-5 and V is TRBV4-2; D perhaps matches TRBD1 (5 bases). Germline V CDR1 and CDR2: LGHNA, YNFKEQ. V gave up 7 bases and J gave up 5 bases, with 18 bases separating them. The CDR3 extends over 15 amino acids.

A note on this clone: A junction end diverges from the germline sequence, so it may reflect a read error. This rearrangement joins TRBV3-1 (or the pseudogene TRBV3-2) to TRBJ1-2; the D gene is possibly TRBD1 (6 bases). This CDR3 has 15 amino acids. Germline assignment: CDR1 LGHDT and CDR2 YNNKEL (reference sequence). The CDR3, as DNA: TGTGCCAGCGGCCAAGATCAGGGGTATAACTATGGCTACACCTTC. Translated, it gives CASGQDQGYNYGYTF.

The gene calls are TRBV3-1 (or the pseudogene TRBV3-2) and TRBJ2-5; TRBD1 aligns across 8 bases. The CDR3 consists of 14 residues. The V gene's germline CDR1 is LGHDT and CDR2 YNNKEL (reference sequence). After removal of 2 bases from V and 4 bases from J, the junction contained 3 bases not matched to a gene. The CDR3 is CASSQRQGRETQYF. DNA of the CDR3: TGTGCCAGCAGCCAAAGACAGGGGAGAGAGACCCAGTACTTC.

The CDR3 coding sequence is TGCGCCAGCAGCCCCGGGACAGTTGCGGGCAATCAGCCCCAGCATTTT. Translation: CASSPGTVAGNQPQHF. The J gene is TRBJ1-5, the V gene TRBV5-1; 7 positions agree with TRBD1. Germline CDR1 is SGHRS and CDR2 is YFSETQ. The CDR3 has 16 residues. V was pared by 4 bases and J by 2 bases, with 9 bases of the junction left unmatched.

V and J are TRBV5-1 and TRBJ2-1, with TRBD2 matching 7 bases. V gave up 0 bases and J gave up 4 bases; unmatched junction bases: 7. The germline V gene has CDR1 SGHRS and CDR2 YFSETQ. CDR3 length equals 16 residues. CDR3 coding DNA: TGCGCCAGCAGCTTGGAGGCTAGCGGTGAATACAATGAGCAGTTCTTC. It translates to CASSLEASGEYNEQFF.

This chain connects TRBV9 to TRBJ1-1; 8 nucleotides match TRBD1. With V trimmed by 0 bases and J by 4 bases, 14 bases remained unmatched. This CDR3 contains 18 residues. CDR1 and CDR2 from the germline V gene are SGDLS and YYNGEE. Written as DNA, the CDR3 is TGTGCCAGCAGCGTAGATGGGACAGGCATAAGTGGGGTCACTGAAGCTTTCTTT. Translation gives CASSVDGTGISGVTEAFF. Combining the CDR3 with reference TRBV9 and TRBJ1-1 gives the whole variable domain DSGVTQTPKHLITATGQRVTLRCSPRSGDLSVYWYQQSLDQGLQFLIQYYNGEERAKGNILERFSAQQFPDLHSELNLSSLELGDSALYFCASSVDGTGISGVTEAFFGQGTRLTVV.

DNA for the CDR3: TGTGCCACCAGCAGGAGGACAGAATACAATGAGCAGTTCTTC. Encoded protein: CATSRRTEYNEQFF. The chain couples TRBV15 to TRBJ2-1, with D possibly TRBD1 on 6 matching bases. CDR3 length: 14 residues. Germline CDR1 LNHNV, CDR2 YYDKDF (reference sequence). V lost 3 bases, J lost 4 bases, and 10 bases lay in between.

CDR3 residues: CASSLSRQVEQYF. CDR3 sequence (DNA): TGTGCCAGCAGTTTATCCCGACAGGTCGAGCAGTACTTC. V is TRBV27 and J is TRBJ2-7; D is possibly TRBD1 (6 bases). Germline lookup yields CDR1 MNHEY and CDR2 SMNVEV (reference sequence). V gave up 0 bases and J gave up 6 bases, with 9 bases separating them. The CDR3 totals 13 residues.

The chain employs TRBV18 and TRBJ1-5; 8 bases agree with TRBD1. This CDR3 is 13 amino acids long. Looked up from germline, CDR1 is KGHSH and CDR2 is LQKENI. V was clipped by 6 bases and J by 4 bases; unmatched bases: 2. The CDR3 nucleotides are TGTGCCAGCTCCCGACAGGGGAATCAGCCCCAGCATTTT. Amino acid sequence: CASSRQGNQPQHF.

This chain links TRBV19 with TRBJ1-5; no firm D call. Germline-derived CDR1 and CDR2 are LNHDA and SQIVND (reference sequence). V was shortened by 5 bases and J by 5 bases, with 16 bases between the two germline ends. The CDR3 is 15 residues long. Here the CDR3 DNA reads TGTGCCAGTAGTCTTCTGGGGAGATGGGATCAGCCCCAGCATTTT. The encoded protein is CASSLLGRWDQPQHF.

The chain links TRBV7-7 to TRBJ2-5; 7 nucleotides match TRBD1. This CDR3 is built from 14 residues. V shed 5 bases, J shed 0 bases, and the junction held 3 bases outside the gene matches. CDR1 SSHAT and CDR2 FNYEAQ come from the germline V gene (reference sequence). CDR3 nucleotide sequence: TGTGCCAGCAGCCACGGGACAGACCAAGAGACCCAGTACTTC. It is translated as CASSHGTDQETQYF.